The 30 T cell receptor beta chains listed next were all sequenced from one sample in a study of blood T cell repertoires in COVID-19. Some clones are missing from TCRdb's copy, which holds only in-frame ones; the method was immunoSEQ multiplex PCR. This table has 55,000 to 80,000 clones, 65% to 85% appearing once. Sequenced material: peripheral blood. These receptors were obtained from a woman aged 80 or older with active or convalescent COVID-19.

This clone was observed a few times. The CDR3 reads CAWRGTGLEAFF. CDR3 DNA sequence: TGTGCCTGGAGGGGCACCGGCCTTGAAGCTTTCTTT. The gene calls are TRBV30 and TRBJ1-1; D is uncertain. Trimming took 3 bases from V and 7 from J, leaving 12 bases between them. Germline V lookup: CDR1 GTSNPN, CDR2 SVGIG (reference sequence). There are 12 residues in the CDR3.

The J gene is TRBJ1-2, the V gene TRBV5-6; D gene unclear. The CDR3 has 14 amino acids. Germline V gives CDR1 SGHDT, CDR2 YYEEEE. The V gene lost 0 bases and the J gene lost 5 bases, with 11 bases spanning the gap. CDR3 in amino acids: CASSLASLRYGYTF. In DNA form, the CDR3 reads TGTGCCAGCAGCTTGGCCTCCCTGCGGTATGGCTACACCTTC.

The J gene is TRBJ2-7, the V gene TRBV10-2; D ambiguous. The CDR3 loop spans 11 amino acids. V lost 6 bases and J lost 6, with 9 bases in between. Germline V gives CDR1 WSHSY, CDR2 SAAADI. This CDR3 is CASSPSGEQYF. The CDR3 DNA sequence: TGCGCCAGCAGCCCTAGTGGCGAGCAGTACTTC.

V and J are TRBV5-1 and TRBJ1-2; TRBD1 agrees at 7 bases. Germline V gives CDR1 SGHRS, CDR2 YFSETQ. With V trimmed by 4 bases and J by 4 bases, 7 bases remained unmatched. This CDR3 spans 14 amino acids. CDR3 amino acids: CASSGGTAGYGYTF. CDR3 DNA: TGCGCCAGCAGCGGGGGGACAGCCGGCTATGGCTACACCTTC.

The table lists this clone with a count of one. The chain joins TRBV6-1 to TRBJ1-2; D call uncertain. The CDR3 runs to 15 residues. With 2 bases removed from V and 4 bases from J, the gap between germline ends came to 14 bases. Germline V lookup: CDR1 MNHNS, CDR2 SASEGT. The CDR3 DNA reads TGTGCCAGCAGTGAACGGAGGGAGCGTCCCTATGGCTACACCTTC. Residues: CASSERRERPYGYTF.

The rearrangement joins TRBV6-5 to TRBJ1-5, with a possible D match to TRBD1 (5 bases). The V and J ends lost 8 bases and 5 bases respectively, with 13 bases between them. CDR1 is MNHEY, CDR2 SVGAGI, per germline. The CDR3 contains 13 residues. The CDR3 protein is CASGRSGDQPQHF. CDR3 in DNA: TGTGCCAGCGGGAGGTCGGGGGATCAGCCCCAGCATTTT.

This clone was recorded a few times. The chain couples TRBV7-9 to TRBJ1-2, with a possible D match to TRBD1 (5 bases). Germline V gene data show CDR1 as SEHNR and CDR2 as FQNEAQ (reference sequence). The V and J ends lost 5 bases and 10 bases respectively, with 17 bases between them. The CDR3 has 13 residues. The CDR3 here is CASSPPGTGSYTF. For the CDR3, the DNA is TGTGCCAGCAGCCCCCCCGGGACTGGATCCTACACCTTC. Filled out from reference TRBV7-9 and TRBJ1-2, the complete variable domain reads DTGVSQNPRHKITKRGQNVTFRCDPISEHNRLYWYRQTLGQGPEFLTYFQNEAQLEKSRLLSDRFSAERPKGSFSTLEIQRTEQGDSAMYLCASSPPGTGSYTFGSGTRLTVV.

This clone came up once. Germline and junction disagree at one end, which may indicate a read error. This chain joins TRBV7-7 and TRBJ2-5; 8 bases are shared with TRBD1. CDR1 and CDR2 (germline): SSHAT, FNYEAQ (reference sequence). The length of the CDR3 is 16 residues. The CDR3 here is CASSPGGRERGETQYF. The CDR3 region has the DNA TGTGCTAGCAGTCCAGGGGGCAGGGAGAGGGGAGAGACCCAGTACTTC.

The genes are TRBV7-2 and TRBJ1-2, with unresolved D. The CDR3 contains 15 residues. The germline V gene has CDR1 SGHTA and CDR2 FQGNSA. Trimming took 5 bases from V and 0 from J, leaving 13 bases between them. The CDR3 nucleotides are TGTGCCAGCAGCCCCAACAGACAATCTAACTATGGCTACACCTTC. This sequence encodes CASSPNRQSNYGYTF.

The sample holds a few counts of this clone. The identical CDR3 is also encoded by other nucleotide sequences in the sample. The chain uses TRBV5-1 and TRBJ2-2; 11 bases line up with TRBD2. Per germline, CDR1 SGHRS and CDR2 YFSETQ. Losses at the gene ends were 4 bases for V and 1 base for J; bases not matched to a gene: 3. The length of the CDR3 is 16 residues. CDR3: CASSPLAGGNTGELFF. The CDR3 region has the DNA TGCGCCAGCAGCCCCCTAGCGGGGGGGAACACCGGGGAGCTGTTTTTT. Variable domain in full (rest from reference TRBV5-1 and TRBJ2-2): KAGVTQTPRYLIKTRGQQVTLSCSPISGHRSVSWYQQTPGQGLQFLFEYFSETQRNKGNFPGRFSGRQFSNSRSEMNVSTLELGDSALYLCASSPLAGGNTGELFFGEGSRLTVL.

CDR3 in amino acids: CASRSRGSGNTIYF. The CDR3 region has the DNA TGTGCCAGCAGGAGTCGCGGCTCCGGAAACACCATATATTTT. V gene TRBV11-2 combines with J gene TRBJ1-3; D gene ambiguous. V lost 6 bases to trimming and J lost 4 bases, with 13 bases between them. There are 14 residues in the CDR3. Germline CDR1 SGHAT, CDR2 FQNNGV.

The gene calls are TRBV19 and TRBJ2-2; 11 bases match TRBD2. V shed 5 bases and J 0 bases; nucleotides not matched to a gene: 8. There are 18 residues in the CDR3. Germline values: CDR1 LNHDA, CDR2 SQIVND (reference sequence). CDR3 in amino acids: CASSGGLAETPNTGELFF. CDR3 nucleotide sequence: TGTGCCAGTAGTGGGGGACTAGCGGAAACTCCGAACACCGGGGAGCTGTTTTTT.

CDR3 sequence reads: CASSLRWTGQETQYF. CDR3 bases: TGTGCCAGCAGTTTAAGGTGGACAGGACAAGAGACCCAGTACTTC. This chain connects TRBV27 to TRBJ2-5; 7 bases map to TRBD1. CDR3 length: 15 residues. V was clipped by 2 bases and J by 2 bases; unmatched bases: 5. Germline V gene sequence: CDR1 MNHEY, CDR2 SMNVEV (reference sequence).

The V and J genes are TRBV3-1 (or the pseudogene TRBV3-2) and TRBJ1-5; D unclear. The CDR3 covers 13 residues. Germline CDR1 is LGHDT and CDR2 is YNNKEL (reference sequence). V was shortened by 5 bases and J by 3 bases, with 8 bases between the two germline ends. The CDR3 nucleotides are TGTGCCAGCAGCGCGTATAACAATCAGCCCCAGCATTTT. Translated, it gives CASSAYNNQPQHF.

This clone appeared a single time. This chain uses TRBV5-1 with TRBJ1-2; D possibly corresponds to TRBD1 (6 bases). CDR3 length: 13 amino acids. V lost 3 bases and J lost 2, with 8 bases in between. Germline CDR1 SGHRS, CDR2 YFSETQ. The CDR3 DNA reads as TGCGCCAGCAGCTCTCAGGGGAACTATGGCTACACCTTC. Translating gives CASSSQGNYGYTF.

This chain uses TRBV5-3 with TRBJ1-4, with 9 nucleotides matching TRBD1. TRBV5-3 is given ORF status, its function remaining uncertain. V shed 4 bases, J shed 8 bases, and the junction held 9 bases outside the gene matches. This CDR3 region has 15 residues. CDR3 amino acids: CARSLNGQGKEKLFF. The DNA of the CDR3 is TGTGCCAGAAGCCTGAATGGACAGGGGAAAGAAAAACTGTTTTTT.

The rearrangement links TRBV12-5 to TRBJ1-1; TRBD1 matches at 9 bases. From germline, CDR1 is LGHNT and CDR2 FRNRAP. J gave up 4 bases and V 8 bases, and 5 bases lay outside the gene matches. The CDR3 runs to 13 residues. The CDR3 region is CASRRTGATEAFF. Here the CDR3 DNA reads TGTGCTAGTCGCAGGACAGGGGCCACTGAAGCTTTCTTT.

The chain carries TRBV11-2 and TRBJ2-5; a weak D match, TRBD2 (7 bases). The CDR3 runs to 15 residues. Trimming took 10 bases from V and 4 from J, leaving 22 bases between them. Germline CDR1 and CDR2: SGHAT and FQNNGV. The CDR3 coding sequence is TGTGCCACCTCCAGAGGCGGGGGCCTAGGAGAGACCCAGTACTTC. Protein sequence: CATSRGGGLGETQYF. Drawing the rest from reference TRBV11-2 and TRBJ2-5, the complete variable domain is EAGVAQSPRYKIIEKRQSVAFWCNPISGHATLYWYQQILGQGPKLLIQFQNNGVVDDSQLPKDRFSAERLKGVDSTLKIQPAKLEDSAVYLCATSRGGGLGETQYFGPGTRLLVL.

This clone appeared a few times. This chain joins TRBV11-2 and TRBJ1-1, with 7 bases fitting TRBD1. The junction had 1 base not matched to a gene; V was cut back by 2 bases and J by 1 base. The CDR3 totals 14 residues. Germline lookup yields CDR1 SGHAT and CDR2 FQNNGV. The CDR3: CASSLNRGNTEAFF. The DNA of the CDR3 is TGTGCCAGCAGCTTAAACAGGGGGAACACTGAAGCTTTCTTT.

The CDR3 sequence: CAWRRQGRGNTIYF. The CDR3 DNA reads as TGTGCCTGGAGGCGACAGGGGCGGGGAAACACCATATATTTT. The rearrangement joins TRBV30 to TRBJ1-3; 8 bases fit TRBD1. CDR1 is GTSNPN and CDR2 is SVGIG in the germline V gene (reference sequence). The CDR3 is 14 residues long. The V gene end was trimmed by 3 bases and the J gene end by 4 bases; junction bases not matched to a gene: 5.

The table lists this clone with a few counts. This CDR3 is CSVEGIGATEAFF. Written as DNA, the CDR3 is TGCAGCGTTGAAGGTATAGGGGCAACTGAAGCTTTCTTT. The chain couples TRBV29-1 to TRBJ1-1; a possible D gene is TRBD1 (5 bases). The CDR3 contains 13 residues. V was trimmed by 1 base and J by 5 bases, leaving 11 bases between them. In germline, CDR1 is SQVTM, CDR2 ANQGSEA.

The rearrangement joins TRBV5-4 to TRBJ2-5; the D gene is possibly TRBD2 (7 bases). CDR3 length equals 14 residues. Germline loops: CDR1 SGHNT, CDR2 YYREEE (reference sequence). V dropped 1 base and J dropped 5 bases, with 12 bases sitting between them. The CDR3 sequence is CASSLRGAEETQYF. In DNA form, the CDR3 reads TGTGCCAGCAGCTTGCGGGGGGCGGAGGAGACCCAGTACTTC.

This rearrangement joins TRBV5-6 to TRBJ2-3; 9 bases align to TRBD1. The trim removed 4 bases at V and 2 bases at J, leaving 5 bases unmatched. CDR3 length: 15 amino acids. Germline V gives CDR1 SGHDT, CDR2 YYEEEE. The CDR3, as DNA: TGTGCCAGCAGCCCCGGGACAGGGTACACAGATACGCAGTATTTT. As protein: CASSPGTGYTDTQYF.

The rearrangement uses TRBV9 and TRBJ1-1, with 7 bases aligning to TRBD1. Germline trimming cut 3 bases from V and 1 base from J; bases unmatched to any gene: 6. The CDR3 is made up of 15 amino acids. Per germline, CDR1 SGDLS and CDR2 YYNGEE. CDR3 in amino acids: CASSADRAGNTEAFF. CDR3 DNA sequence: TGTGCCAGCAGCGCCGACAGGGCAGGGAACACTGAAGCTTTCTTT.

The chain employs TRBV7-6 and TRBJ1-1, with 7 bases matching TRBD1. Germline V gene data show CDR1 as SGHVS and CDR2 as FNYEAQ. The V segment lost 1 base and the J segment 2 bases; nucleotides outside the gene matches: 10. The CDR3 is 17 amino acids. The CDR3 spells CASSLGRGRGGNTEAFF. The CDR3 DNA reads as TGTGCCAGCAGCTTAGGTCGGGGGCGAGGGGGCAACACTGAAGCTTTCTTT.

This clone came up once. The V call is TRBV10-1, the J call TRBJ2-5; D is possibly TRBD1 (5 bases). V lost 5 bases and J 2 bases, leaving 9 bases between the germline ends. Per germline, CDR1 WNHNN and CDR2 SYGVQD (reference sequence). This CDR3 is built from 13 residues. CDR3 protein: CASSRQIQETQYF. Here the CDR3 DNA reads TGCGCCAGCAGTCGACAGATTCAAGAGACCCAGTACTTC.

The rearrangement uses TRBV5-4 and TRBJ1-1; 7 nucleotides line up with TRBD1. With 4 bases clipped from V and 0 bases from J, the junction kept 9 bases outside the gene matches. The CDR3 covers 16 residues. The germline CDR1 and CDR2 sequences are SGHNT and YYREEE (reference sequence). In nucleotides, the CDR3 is TGTGCCAGCAGCAAGGACAGGAGAAGCATGAACACTGAAGCTTTCTTT. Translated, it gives CASSKDRRSMNTEAFF.

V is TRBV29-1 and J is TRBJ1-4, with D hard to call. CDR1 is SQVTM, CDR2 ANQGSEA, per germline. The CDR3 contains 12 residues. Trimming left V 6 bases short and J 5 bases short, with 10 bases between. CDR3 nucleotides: TGCAGCGTACTGATGATGAATGAAAAACTGTTTTTT. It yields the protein CSVLMMNEKLFF.

CDR3 protein: CASSPAGAGWGYTF. CDR3 in DNA: TGCGCCAGCAGCCCAGCAGGGGCGGGCTGGGGCTACACCTTC. The rearrangement uses TRBV5-1 and TRBJ1-2; D is possibly TRBD1 (6 bases). The CDR3 sequence is 14 residues long. Germline CDR1 is SGHRS and CDR2 is YFSETQ. Trimming cost V 4 bases and J 8 bases, with 18 bases left between them.

As DNA, the CDR3 is TGTGCCAGCAGCGCCCAAGAGGACAGGGAAGCTTTCTTT. This gives the protein CASSAQEDREAFF. The chain joins TRBV11-1 to TRBJ1-1; 7 bases align to TRBD1. Germline V gene data show CDR1 as SGHAT and CDR2 as FQDESV (reference sequence). The V gene end was trimmed by 5 bases and the J gene end by 8 bases; junction bases not matched to a gene: 8. This CDR3 region has 13 residues. Supplemented by reference TRBV11-1 and TRBJ1-1, the full variable domain reads EAEVAQSPRYKITEKSQAVAFWCDPISGHATLYWYRQILGQGPELLVQFQDESVVDDSQLPKDRFSAERLKGVDSTLKIQPAELGDSAMYLCASSAQEDREAFFGQGTRLTVV.